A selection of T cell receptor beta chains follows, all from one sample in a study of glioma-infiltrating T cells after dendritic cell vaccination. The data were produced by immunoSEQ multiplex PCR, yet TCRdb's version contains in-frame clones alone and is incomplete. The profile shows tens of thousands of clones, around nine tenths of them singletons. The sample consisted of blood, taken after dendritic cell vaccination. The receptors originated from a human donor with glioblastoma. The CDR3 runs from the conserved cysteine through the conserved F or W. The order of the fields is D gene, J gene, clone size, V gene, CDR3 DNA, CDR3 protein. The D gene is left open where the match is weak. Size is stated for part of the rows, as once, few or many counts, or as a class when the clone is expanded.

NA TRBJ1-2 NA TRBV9 TGTGCCAGCAGCGTCAGGGATGCTATCTACGGCTACACCTTC CASSVRDAIYGYTF
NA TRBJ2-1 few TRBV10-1 TGCGCCAGCAGTGATTGGCGGGGCAACAATGAGCAGTTCTTC CASSDWRGNNEQFF
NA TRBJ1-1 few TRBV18 TGTGCCAGCTCACGACAGGCAGAGGAAGCTTTCTTT CASSRQAEEAFF
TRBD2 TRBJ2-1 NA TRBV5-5 TGTGCCAGCAGCTTGTTCCCTAGCGGACATTACAATGAGCAGTTCTTC CASSLFPSGHYNEQFF
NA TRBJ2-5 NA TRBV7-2 TGTGCCAGCAGCACCCGCTTCGGCCAAGAGACCCAGTACTTC CASSTRFGQETQYF
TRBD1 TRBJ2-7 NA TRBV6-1 TGTGCCAGCAGTGTGAACGGACAGGGGCCCGAGCAGTACTTC CASSVNGQGPEQYF
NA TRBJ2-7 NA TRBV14 TGTGCCAGCAGCCAAGGTATGGGGCGCTCCTACGAGCAGTACTTC CASSQGMGRSYEQYF
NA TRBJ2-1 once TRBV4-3 TGCGCCAGCAGCCAAGCATCCAGGCCGCAGGACTACAATGAGCAGTTCTTC CASSQASRPQDYNEQFF
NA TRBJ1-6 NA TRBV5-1 TGCGCCAGCACCGCTTTAGTCGGGGAGTCACCCCTCCACTTT CASTALVGESPLHF
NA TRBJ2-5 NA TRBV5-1 TGCGCCAGCAGCGGGGACTGGCAAGAGACCCAGTACTTC CASSGDWQETQYF
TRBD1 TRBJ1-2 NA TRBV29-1 TGCAGCGTTACGGGACAGGGGGACTATGGCTACACCTTC CSVTGQGDYGYTF
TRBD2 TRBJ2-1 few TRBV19 TGTGCCAGTAGTAAAACCCTAGCGGGAGGGTTCGATGAGCAGTTCTTC CASSKTLAGGFDEQFF
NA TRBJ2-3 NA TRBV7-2 TGTGCCAGCAGCTTGAACGGGCGGGGCACAGATACGCAGTATTTT CASSLNGRGTDTQYF
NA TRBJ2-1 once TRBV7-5 TGTGTCAGAAACGAATCCCACAGAGTTGAGCAGTTCTTC CVRNESHRVEQFF
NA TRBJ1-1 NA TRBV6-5 TGTGCCAGCAGTTACTACAGGGAAACTGAAGCTTTCTTT CASSYYRETEAFF
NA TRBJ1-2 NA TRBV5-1 TGCGCCAGCAGCGTAGCGGAAGGGACCAACTATGGCTACACCTTC CASSVAEGTNYGYTF
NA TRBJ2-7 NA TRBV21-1 TGTGCCAGCAGCAAAGTCGGACGTAGTTGGCGGGACGAGCAGTACTTC CASSKVGRSWRDEQYF
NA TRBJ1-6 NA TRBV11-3 TGTGCCAGCAGCCTTACCCGCGATTCACCCCTCCACTTT CASSLTRDSPLHF
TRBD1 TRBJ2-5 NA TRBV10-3 TGTGCCATCAGTGGTTCAGGGGGCTCGGAGACCCAGTACTTC CAISGSGGSETQYF
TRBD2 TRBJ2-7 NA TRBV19 TGTGCCAGTAGTTCATCTAGCGGGCAATCTTCCTACGAGCAGTACTTC CASSSSSGQSSYEQYF
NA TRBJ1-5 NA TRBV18 TGTGCCAGCTCACCATCCACAGGAACCGTTAATCAGCCCCAGCATTTT CASSPSTGTVNQPQHF
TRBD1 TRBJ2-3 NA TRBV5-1 TGCGCCAGCAGCTTGGGGAACAGGGGGTACGGCACAGATACGCAGTATTTT CASSLGNRGYGTDTQYF
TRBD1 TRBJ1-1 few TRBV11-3 TGTGCCAGCAGCCCTGGAACGGGACAGGGGTCTCGTGAAGCTTTCTTT CASSPGTGQGSREAFF
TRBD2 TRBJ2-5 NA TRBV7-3 TGTGCCAGCAGCTTAATCAGCGGGAACCAAGAGACCCAGTACTTC CASSLISGNQETQYF
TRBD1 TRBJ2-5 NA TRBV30 TGTGCCTGGAGTCTGGGACAGGGAGAGACCCAGTACTTC CAWSLGQGETQYF
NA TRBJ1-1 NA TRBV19 TGTGCCAGTAGTAGAGGCAGTGAAGCTTTCTTT CASSRGSEAFF